This entry describes one TCR beta chain. The data were taken from a study of CD8+ T cells in alopecia areata. Whole-study context: Patients in the treated group were given tofacitinib by mouth, 5 to 10 mg twice a day.

Those with alopecia areata gave lesional scalp punch biopsies and peripheral blood. Trimming left V 3 bases short and J 6 bases short, with 9 bases between. This CDR3 region has 11 residues. CDR1 is SQVTM, CDR2 ANQGSEA, per germline. Reverse transcribed after extraction, RNA yielded cDNA as the sequencing template. Sequenced by immunoSEQ multiplex PCR; TCRdb stores in-frame clones only, minus some. The sample lists about 130,000 clones, about 49% occurring once. The TCR sequence derives from a human donor with alopecia areata. Sequences were derived from CD8+ T cells sorted from blood, sampled at week 0. V is TRBV29-1 and J is TRBJ2-7; tentatively, D is TRBD1 or TRBD2 (5 bases each). The CDR3 DNA sequence: TGCAGCGTTGATTTCGGGACCGAGCAGTACTTC. This encodes CSVDFGTEQYF.